This T cell receptor beta chain was captured by sequencing in a study of PD-L1 blockade in urothelial cancer. About the research overall: Blood was tested 3 weeks (second dose) and 6 weeks into treatment.

This sample's time point: peripheral blood 6 weeks after treatment start. Some clones are missing from TCRdb's copy, which holds only in-frame ones; the method was immunoSEQ multiplex PCR. The profile shows under 40,000 clones, around 89% of them singletons. From germline, CDR1 is MNHEY and CDR2 SVGAGI. CDR3 size: 15 residues. V gave up 2 bases and J gave up 12 bases; unmatched junction bases: 10. The origin of this receptor is a man older than 75 with urothelial cancer. The sample in question was PBMCs, obtained around atezolizumab (anti-PD-L1) treatment. The chain couples TRBV6-5 to TRBJ2-1; 10 bases align to TRBD2. The CDR3 DNA reads as TGTGCCAGCAGTTACGGTGCTAGCGGGAGTTTTTGGCAGTTCTTC. Amino acids: CASSYGASGSFWQFF.